A selection of T cell receptor beta chains follows, all from one sample in a study of pediatric ulcerative colitis. Assay: immunoSEQ multiplex PCR; the TCRdb copy retains only in-frame clones and omits some. There are fewer than 20,000 clones in the sample; around 80% occur only once, and 6% to 9.5% lies in the top ten. The sequenced sample was gut tissue. These receptors all stem from a boy aged 10-17 years who was a control in a study of pediatric ulcerative colitis. Each CDR3 is given with its conserved first and last residue. The order of the fields is D gene, clone size, J gene, V gene, CDR3 DNA, CDR3 protein. The D gene is left open where the match is weak. Clone size, where shown, is once, few, many, or a class for clones that have expanded.

D gene: -
clone size: -
J gene: TRBJ1-2
V gene: TRBV14
CDR3 DNA: TGTGCCAGCAGCCAAGAAAGAAGGGATCCCGATGCCCTTAACTATGGCTACACCTTC
CDR3 protein: CASSQERRDPDALNYGYTF

D gene: -
clone size: -
J gene: TRBJ2-2
V gene: TRBV5-1
CDR3 DNA: TGCGCCAGCAGCTTGGGGTTCGGGGAATTTCTTTTTGCCTCCGGGGAGCTGTTTTTT
CDR3 protein: CASSLGFGEFLFASGELFF

D gene: TRBD1
clone size: -
J gene: TRBJ2-7
V gene: TRBV28
CDR3 DNA: TGTGCCAGCAGGTCCGGGACAGACTCCTACGAGCAGTACTTC
CDR3 protein: CASRSGTDSYEQYF

D gene: TRBD1
clone size: few
J gene: TRBJ2-7
V gene: TRBV11-2
CDR3 DNA: TGTGCCAGCAGCTTAGGGTATGGACAGGACGAGCAGTACTTC
CDR3 protein: CASSLGYGQDEQYF

D gene: -
clone size: -
J gene: TRBJ2-7
V gene: TRBV28
CDR3 DNA: TGTGCCAGCAAGACAGGGACTTTCTACGAGCAGTACTTC
CDR3 protein: CASKTGTFYEQYF

D gene: -
clone size: -
J gene: TRBJ2-7
V gene: TRBV11-1
CDR3 DNA: TGTGCCAGCAGCCGACGTCTAGCGAAAACCTACGAGCAGTACTTC
CDR3 protein: CASSRRLAKTYEQYF

D gene: TRBD2
clone size: medium-sized
J gene: TRBJ2-1
V gene: TRBV7-2
CDR3 DNA: TGTGCCAGCAGCCCGGGACTAGCGGGGGTGAATGAGCAGTTCTTC
CDR3 protein: CASSPGLAGVNEQFF

D gene: -
clone size: -
J gene: TRBJ2-3
V gene: TRBV9
CDR3 DNA: TGTGCCAGCAGCGTAGAAGTCCGCACAGATACGCAGTATTTT
CDR3 protein: CASSVEVRTDTQYF

D gene: TRBD1
clone size: -
J gene: TRBJ2-7
V gene: TRBV27
CDR3 DNA: TGTGCCAGCAGTCCGTGGGGGACAGGAACCTACGAGCAGTACTTC
CDR3 protein: CASSPWGTGTYEQYF

D gene: TRBD1
clone size: -
J gene: TRBJ2-7
V gene: TRBV9
CDR3 DNA: TGTGCCAGCAGCGTAGCCCCCCGGACAGGGGGCGGCGAGCAGTACTTT
CDR3 protein: CASSVAPRTGGGEQYF

D gene: TRBD2
clone size: -
J gene: TRBJ2-7
V gene: TRBV5-1
CDR3 DNA: TGCGCCAGCAGCTTGGATGCATATGGGGGGGCCTACGAGCAGTACTTC
CDR3 protein: CASSLDAYGGAYEQYF

D gene: TRBD2
clone size: -
J gene: TRBJ2-3
V gene: TRBV7-3
CDR3 DNA: TGTGCCAGCAGCCCCGGAGGGGTGCGGGGGATCACAGATACGCAGTATTTT
CDR3 protein: CASSPGGVRGITDTQYF

D gene: -
clone size: -
J gene: TRBJ1-4
V gene: TRBV4-1
CDR3 DNA: TGCGCCAGCAGCCAAGACAGGGACGAAAAACTGTTTTTT
CDR3 protein: CASSQDRDEKLFF

D gene: TRBD2
clone size: -
J gene: TRBJ2-1
V gene: TRBV7-6
CDR3 DNA: TGTGCCAGCAGCCCTCTAGCGGGATCCAAAAATGAGCAGTTCTTC
CDR3 protein: CASSPLAGSKNEQFF

D gene: -
clone size: -
J gene: TRBJ1-1
V gene: TRBV1
CDR3 DNA: TGCACCAGCAGCCAAGAGAACTTGCCGACAGCCAACACTGAAGCTTTCTTT
CDR3 protein: CTSSQENLPTANTEAFF

D gene: -
clone size: -
J gene: TRBJ2-1
V gene: TRBV25-1
CDR3 DNA: TGTGCCAGCAGTGTCACCCCTTCCTACAATGAGCAGTTCTTC
CDR3 protein: CASSVTPSYNEQFF

D gene: -
clone size: -
J gene: TRBJ1-1
V gene: TRBV9
CDR3 DNA: TGTGCCAGCAGCCGCCGGTCGACCCTGGGTACTGAAGCTTTCTTT
CDR3 protein: CASSRRSTLGTEAFF

D gene: TRBD2
clone size: -
J gene: TRBJ2-1
V gene: TRBV5-1
CDR3 DNA: TGCGCCAGCAGTTGGGGTACTAGCGGAGAGTACAATGAGCAGTTCTTC
CDR3 protein: CASSWGTSGEYNEQFF

D gene: -
clone size: -
J gene: TRBJ1-4
V gene: TRBV10-3
CDR3 DNA: TGTGCCATCGGCCCCGACAGGGAAAAACTGTTTTTT
CDR3 protein: CAIGPDREKLFF

D gene: -
clone size: -
J gene: TRBJ1-4
V gene: TRBV28
CDR3 DNA: TGTGCCAGCAGTACCCAAGAAAAACTGTTTTTT
CDR3 protein: CASSTQEKLFF

D gene: -
clone size: -
J gene: TRBJ2-7
V gene: TRBV5-1
CDR3 DNA: TGCGCCAGCAGCCCAGGGGTAGCCTCCTACGAGCAGTACTTC
CDR3 protein: CASSPGVASYEQYF

D gene: TRBD2
clone size: -
J gene: TRBJ2-3
V gene: TRBV19
CDR3 DNA: TGTGCCAGTAGTATAGATCGGGGGGATGGCACAGATACGCAGTATTTT
CDR3 protein: CASSIDRGDGTDTQYF

D gene: TRBD2
clone size: once
J gene: TRBJ2-1
V gene: TRBV5-4
CDR3 DNA: TGTGCCAGCAGCCCCGGGGGGGCTAGCGATGAGCAGTTCTTC
CDR3 protein: CASSPGGASDEQFF

D gene: TRBD1
clone size: -
J gene: TRBJ1-1
V gene: TRBV30
CDR3 DNA: TGTGCCTGGATGCCGGGACAGATTAACACTGAAGCTTTCTTT
CDR3 protein: CAWMPGQINTEAFF

D gene: -
clone size: -
J gene: TRBJ1-3
V gene: TRBV7-2
CDR3 DNA: TGTGCCAGCACCGACCGCACGAACACCATATATTTT
CDR3 protein: CASTDRTNTIYF

D gene: -
clone size: -
J gene: TRBJ1-2
V gene: TRBV5-1
CDR3 DNA: TGCGCCAGCAGCTCCATGCGGGGAGGTGGCTACACCTTC
CDR3 protein: CASSSMRGGGYTF

D gene: -
clone size: once
J gene: TRBJ1-5
V gene: TRBV15
CDR3 DNA: TGTGCCACCAGCAGAGAGCGATCCAATCAGCCCCAGCATTTT
CDR3 protein: CATSRERSNQPQHF

D gene: TRBD2
clone size: -
J gene: TRBJ2-3
V gene: TRBV14
CDR3 DNA: TGTGCCAGCAGCCCGGGACTAGCGGGAGATGTAGATACGCAGTATTTT
CDR3 protein: CASSPGLAGDVDTQYF

D gene: TRBD1
clone size: -
J gene: TRBJ2-7
V gene: TRBV12-5
CDR3 DNA: TGTGCTAGTGGTTGGGACAGACACTACGAGCAGTACTTC
CDR3 protein: CASGWDRHYEQYF

D gene: -
clone size: -
J gene: TRBJ2-7
V gene: TRBV6-6
CDR3 DNA: TGTGCCAGCAGGGCCTTCGACAGGCCCTCCTACGAGCAGTACTTC
CDR3 protein: CASRAFDRPSYEQYF

D gene: -
clone size: -
J gene: TRBJ1-2
V gene: TRBV4-3
CDR3 DNA: TGCGCCAGCAGCCAAGGGGGAGCAACCTATGGCTACACCTTC
CDR3 protein: CASSQGGATYGYTF

D gene: -
clone size: -
J gene: TRBJ2-5
V gene: TRBV6-1
CDR3 DNA: TGTGCCAGCAGTGAAGTGGAGCGAGGGACCCAGTACTTC
CDR3 protein: CASSEVERGTQYF

D gene: -
clone size: -
J gene: TRBJ1-2
V gene: TRBV19
CDR3 DNA: TGTGCCAGTAGTTCCCACATGGTCTCAAGCTACACCTTC
CDR3 protein: CASSSHMVSSYTF

D gene: -
clone size: once
J gene: TRBJ2-2
V gene: TRBV11-3
CDR3 DNA: TGTGCCAGCAGCTCTAGGGGGGCGGCCGGGGAGCTGTTTTTT
CDR3 protein: CASSSRGAAGELFF

D gene: TRBD2
clone size: -
J gene: TRBJ2-3
V gene: TRBV5-1
CDR3 DNA: TGCGCCAGCAGCTTGGCCGGACAGGGGAGACTAGCGGGGGGGCGGACAGATACGCAGTATTTT
CDR3 protein: CASSLAGQGRLAGGRTDTQYF

D gene: -
clone size: -
J gene: TRBJ2-7
V gene: TRBV14
CDR3 DNA: TGTGCCAGCAGCCAAGAGAGGGCAAGCTACGAGCAGTACTTC
CDR3 protein: CASSQERASYEQYF

D gene: TRBD1
clone size: -
J gene: TRBJ2-6
V gene: TRBV7-2
CDR3 DNA: TGTGCCAGCAGCTTAGCGCGAGGGGGCCCTGGGGCCAACGTCCTGACTTTC
CDR3 protein: CASSLARGGPGANVLTF

D gene: TRBD2
clone size: -
J gene: TRBJ2-1
V gene: TRBV27
CDR3 DNA: TGTGCCAGCAGTTTAGCCAGCGGGATATACAATGAGCAGTTCTTC
CDR3 protein: CASSLASGIYNEQFF

D gene: -
clone size: -
J gene: TRBJ1-3
V gene: TRBV7-8
CDR3 DNA: TGTGCCAGCAGCTTAACTTACTACTCTGGAAACACCATATATTTT
CDR3 protein: CASSLTYYSGNTIYF

D gene: -
clone size: -
J gene: TRBJ2-1
V gene: TRBV10-1
CDR3 DNA: TGCGCCAGCAGTGGCAGGGAGTCTGAGCAGTTCTTC
CDR3 protein: CASSGRESEQFF

D gene: -
clone size: -
J gene: TRBJ1-3
V gene: TRBV27
CDR3 DNA: TGTGCCAGCAGTCCGTCTGGTGGAAACACCATATATTTT
CDR3 protein: CASSPSGGNTIYF

D gene: TRBD1
clone size: -
J gene: TRBJ1-1
V gene: TRBV29-1
CDR3 DNA: TGCAGCGTCCGGACAGGTGAAGCTTTCTTT
CDR3 protein: CSVRTGEAFF

D gene: TRBD1
clone size: -
J gene: TRBJ2-1
V gene: TRBV9
CDR3 DNA: TGTGCCAGCAGTGACTATGGGACAGGGATGGATGAGCAGTTCTTC
CDR3 protein: CASSDYGTGMDEQFF

D gene: TRBD1
clone size: -
J gene: TRBJ2-7
V gene: TRBV28
CDR3 DNA: TGTGCCAGCAGTTTGGGACAGTCCTACGAGCAGTACTTC
CDR3 protein: CASSLGQSYEQYF

D gene: -
clone size: -
J gene: TRBJ1-2
V gene: TRBV5-1
CDR3 DNA: TGCGTCCAAAAAGGTAGAACCAATAACTATGGCTACACCTTC
CDR3 protein: CVQKGRTNNYGYTF

D gene: -
clone size: few
J gene: TRBJ2-4
V gene: TRBV28
CDR3 DNA: TGTGCCAGCAGTTTGTCCACGGGTAAAAACATTCAGTACTTC
CDR3 protein: CASSLSTGKNIQYF

D gene: -
clone size: few
J gene: TRBJ1-3
V gene: TRBV2
CDR3 DNA: TGTGCCAGCAGTGAGGGAGCCTCTGGAAACACCATATATTTT
CDR3 protein: CASSEGASGNTIYF

D gene: -
clone size: -
J gene: TRBJ1-4
V gene: TRBV25-1
CDR3 DNA: TGTGCCAGCAGTGAAGGAGGGTTCGGTGAAAAACTGTTTTTT
CDR3 protein: CASSEGGFGEKLFF

D gene: TRBD1
clone size: -
J gene: TRBJ2-5
V gene: TRBV7-9
CDR3 DNA: TGTGCCAGCAGCCACGACAGGGGGAGGGAGACCCAGTACTTC
CDR3 protein: CASSHDRGRETQYF

D gene: TRBD1
clone size: -
J gene: TRBJ1-5
V gene: TRBV28
CDR3 DNA: TGTGCCAGCAGTTGGGACAGGGGAAATCCTAGCAATCAGCCCCAGCATTTT
CDR3 protein: CASSWDRGNPSNQPQHF

D gene: TRBD1
clone size: -
J gene: TRBJ1-1
V gene: TRBV11-1
CDR3 DNA: TGTGCCAGCGTTCCAGGGGGCTCTGATGAAGCTTTCTTT
CDR3 protein: CASVPGGSDEAFF

D gene: TRBD1
clone size: once
J gene: TRBJ2-6
V gene: TRBV7-7
CDR3 DNA: TGTGCCAGCAGCTTAGCCCCCGTGGGGGGGGGACAGGGGGCTGGGGCCAACGTCCTGACTTTC
CDR3 protein: CASSLAPVGGGQGAGANVLTF

D gene: -
clone size: -
J gene: TRBJ1-2
V gene: TRBV5-1
CDR3 DNA: TGCGCCAGCAGCTTGCGTCAACGGACGGATGACTATGGCTACACCTTC
CDR3 protein: CASSLRQRTDDYGYTF

D gene: -
clone size: few
J gene: TRBJ2-2
V gene: TRBV7-6
CDR3 DNA: TGTGCCAGCAGCTTAGGCGGGACCGGGGCCGGGGAGCTGTTTTTT
CDR3 protein: CASSLGGTGAGELFF

D gene: -
clone size: -
J gene: TRBJ2-5
V gene: TRBV29-1
CDR3 DNA: TGCAGCGTTCGGGCCGCTCAAGAGACCCAGTACTTC
CDR3 protein: CSVRAAQETQYF

D gene: -
clone size: -
J gene: TRBJ1-2
V gene: TRBV2
CDR3 DNA: TGTGCCAGCAGTGTGGGAGACGACGGTGGCTACACCTTC
CDR3 protein: CASSVGDDGGYTF

D gene: TRBD1
clone size: -
J gene: TRBJ2-1
V gene: TRBV19
CDR3 DNA: TGTGCCAGTAGTAGGGACAGGGGGTACTACAATGAGCAGTTCTTC
CDR3 protein: CASSRDRGYYNEQFF

D gene: -
clone size: -
J gene: TRBJ2-7
V gene: TRBV7-8
CDR3 DNA: TGTGCCAGCAGCTTGTACTACGAGCAGTACTTC
CDR3 protein: CASSLYYEQYF